The next 26 T cell receptor beta chains were all read from a single sample in a study of response to subunit inactivated influenza vaccine. MiXCR, applied by TCRdb to the RT-PCR reads, yields one record per CDR3 protein. The sample lists approximately 700,000 distinct CDR3 sequences, approximately 14% occurring once. This sample comprised PBMCs from blood, obtained roughly 12 days after vaccination. The receptor set was obtained from a man between 45 and 60 years old who received an inactivated influenza vaccine.

This rearrangement joins TRBV27 to TRBJ2-1; the match to TRBD2 covers 14 bases. The junction had 7 bases not matched to a gene; V was cut back by 6 bases and J by 9 bases. This CDR3 comprises 15 residues. CDR1 is MNHEY, CDR2 SMNVEV, per germline (reference sequence). Written as DNA, the CDR3 is TGTGCCAGCAGCCGACTAGCGGGAGGGCCGGTTGAGCAGTTCTTC. This encodes CASSRLAGGPVEQFF.

This rearrangement joins TRBV5-4 to TRBJ1-4; D is possibly TRBD1 (6 bases). There are 13 residues in the CDR3. Trimming took off 0 bases at V and 6 bases at J, with 6 bases between the two ends. The germline V gene encodes CDR1 SGHNT and CDR2 YYREEE (reference sequence). CDR3: CASSLDRDEKLFF. The CDR3 nucleotides are TGTGCCAGCAGCTTGGACAGGGATGAAAAACTGTTTTTT.

CDR3: CSALAGVEETQYF. DNA of the CDR3: TGCAGTGCTCTAGCGGGAGTTGAAGAGACCCAGTACTTC. V usage is TRBV20-1 and J usage is TRBJ2-5, with 10 bases fitting TRBD2. V gave up 5 bases and J gave up 3 bases; unmatched junction bases: 3. Germline CDR1 and CDR2: DFQATT and SNEGSKA (reference sequence). This CDR3 spans 13 amino acids.

This clonotype was detected many times. This chain links TRBV7-3 with TRBJ2-1; 10 nucleotides agree with TRBD2. The germline CDR1 and CDR2 sequences are SGHTA and FQGTGA. J was trimmed by 8 bases and V by 5 bases; bases with no gene match: 12. This CDR3 has 16 residues. DNA of the CDR3: TGTGCCAGCAGCCCCGGGAGCGGGAGGGCGTTGGATGAGCAGTTCTTC. Translating it yields CASSPGSGRALDEQFF. Filled out from reference TRBV7-3 and TRBJ2-1, the complete variable domain reads GAGVSQTPSNKVTEKGKYVELRCDPISGHTALYWYRQSLGQGPEFLIYFQGTGAADDSGLPNDRFFAVRPEGSVSTLKIQRTERGDSAVYLCASSPGSGRALDEQFFGPGTRLTVL.

This clonotype came up many times. The chain employs TRBV6-2 or TRBV6-3 and TRBJ2-2, with a weak D call TRBD1 (5 bases). V was pared by 10 bases and J by 7 bases, with 10 bases between. This CDR3 has 11 amino acids. Looked up from germline, CDR1 is MNHEY and CDR2 is SVGEGT. The CDR3 protein is CATRVVGELFF. In DNA form, the CDR3 reads TGTGCCACCAGGGTCGTCGGGGAGCTGTTTTTT.

The chain carries TRBV28 and TRBJ2-3; possibly TRBD2 for D (5 bases). In germline, CDR1 is MDHEN, CDR2 SYDVKM. The CDR3 has 13 residues. V lost 6 bases and J 2 bases, leaving 9 bases between the germline ends. The chain's CDR3 is CASRAVATDTQYF. The CDR3 DNA is TGTGCCAGCAGAGCGGTCGCCACAGATACGCAGTATTTT.

In its sample, this clonotype was seen a few times. J is TRBJ2-1 and V is TRBV5-1, with a possible D match to TRBD2 (6 bases). This CDR3 contains 14 residues. Germline V gene data show CDR1 as SGHRS and CDR2 as YFSETQ. V was cut by 4 bases and J by 8 bases, with 16 bases left in between. This CDR3 is CASSPGLMHDEQFF. Here the CDR3 DNA reads TGCGCCAGCAGCCCCGGACTAATGCACGATGAGCAGTTCTTC.

This chain connects TRBV5-1 to TRBJ2-3; 7 bases fit TRBD1. This CDR3 is 13 amino acids long. CDR1 is SGHRS, CDR2 YFSETQ, per germline. V shed 5 bases, J shed 6 bases, and the junction held 6 bases outside the gene matches. As DNA, the CDR3 is TGCGCCAGCAGACTGACAGGGACCGATACGCAGTATTTT. It codes for CASRLTGTDTQYF.

This sequence joins TRBV5-1 and TRBJ2-1, with D possibly being TRBD1 (6 bases). Per germline, CDR1 SGHRS and CDR2 YFSETQ. The CDR3 covers 16 residues. Trimming removed 3 bases at V and 3 bases at J, with 16 bases between. Here the CDR3 reads CASSSRGQGIYNEQFF. The CDR3 nucleotides read TGCGCCAGCAGCTCCCGAGGGCAGGGGATCTACAATGAGCAGTTCTTC. The entire variable domain, with the rest obtained from reference TRBV5-1 and TRBJ2-1, is as follows: KAGVTQTPRYLIKTRGQQVTLSCSPISGHRSVSWYQQTPGQGLQFLFEYFSETQRNKGNFPGRFSGRQFSNSRSEMNVSTLELGDSALYLCASSSRGQGIYNEQFFGPGTRLTVL.

This clonotype was detected a few times. The rearrangement links TRBV2 to TRBJ2-2; no firm D call. The germline V and J ends were trimmed by 0 bases and 3 bases, with 5 bases remaining between them. CDR3 length equals 14 residues. CDR1 and CDR2 from the germline V gene are SNHLY and FYNNEI. CDR3 sequence reads: CASSEAVDTGELFF. As DNA, the CDR3 is TGTGCCAGCAGTGAAGCTGTTGACACCGGGGAGCTGTTTTTT.

This clonotype has only a few counts. CDR3: CSASRTVTDTQYF. CDR3 sequence (DNA): TGCAGTGCTAGCCGAACAGTCACAGATACGCAGTATTTT. This rearrangement joins TRBV20-1 to TRBJ2-3; D gene ambiguous. Germline CDR1 reads DFQATT; CDR2 reads SNEGSKA (reference sequence). This CDR3 has 13 amino acids. Trimming left V 3 bases short and J 2 bases short, with 9 bases between.

The chain uses TRBV29-1 and TRBJ2-3; tentatively, D is TRBD1 (6 bases). CDR3 length equals 13 residues. The V end was cut by 3 bases, the J end by 3 bases, with 10 bases between. In germline, CDR1 is SQVTM, CDR2 ANQGSEA. For the CDR3, the DNA is TGCAGCGTTGACAGGGGAGCGACAGATACGCAGTATTTT. Protein sequence: CSVDRGATDTQYF.

A few counts support this clonotype. The genes are TRBV6-2 or TRBV6-3 and TRBJ2-1; 12 nucleotides align to TRBD1. This CDR3 region has 21 residues. Unmatched junction bases numbered 16, after V lost 3 bases and J lost 1 base. The germline CDR1 and CDR2 sequences are MNHEY and SVGEGT. The CDR3 DNA follows: TGTGCCAGCAGTTATCCCCGGGACAGGGGGCGCAGTGATGGGTCCTACAATGAGCAGTTCTTC. It yields the protein CASSYPRDRGRSDGSYNEQFF.

The gene calls are TRBV5-1 and TRBJ2-1, with D perhaps being TRBD1 or TRBD2 (8 bases each). V dropped 5 bases and J dropped 1 base, with 25 bases sitting between them. The CDR3 loop spans 19 amino acids. CDR1 SGHRS and CDR2 YFSETQ come from the germline V gene. CDR3: CASSFGQGGREVSYNEQFF. The CDR3 region has the DNA TGCGCCAGCAGTTTCGGACAGGGCGGGCGGGAGGTATCCTACAATGAGCAGTTCTTC.

The chain recombines TRBV6-1 with TRBJ2-1; 9 bases fit TRBD2. CDR1 is MNHNS and CDR2 is SASEGT in the germline V gene. CDR3 length: 17 residues. V shed 4 bases and J 10 bases; nucleotides not matched to a gene: 17. CDR3 DNA sequence: TGTGCCAGCAGTGCCGAGGGTAGCGGGGGCCCTATAGGCGAGCAGTTCTTC. Translating it yields CASSAEGSGGPIGEQFF.

The chain combines TRBV12-3 or TRBV12-4 with TRBJ1-2, with D maybe TRBD1 (5 bases). The CDR3 runs to 13 residues. With 1 base removed from V and 12 bases from J, the gap between germline ends came to 15 bases. CDR3 residues: CASSLGGFSGHTF. CDR3 nucleotide sequence: TGTGCCAGCAGTTTAGGGGGCTTCTCCGGTCACACCTTC.

This clonotype has at least ten counts. The chain carries TRBV6-5 and TRBJ2-3; TRBD2 matches at 8 bases. This CDR3 region has 14 residues. Germline V lookup: CDR1 MNHEY, CDR2 SVGAGI. V was clipped by 6 bases and J by 6 bases; unmatched bases: 8. CDR3 coding DNA: TGTGCCAGCAGCTATTCCGGGGGGGCCGATACGCAGTATTTT. Translation: CASSYSGGADTQYF.

The rearrangement uses TRBV20-1 and TRBJ2-7, with TRBD1 identical over 7 bases. This CDR3 region has 17 residues. The ends lost 0 bases at V and 5 bases at J; junction bases unmatched: 16. CDR1 DFQATT and CDR2 SNEGSKA come from the germline V gene (reference sequence). The CDR3 DNA is TGCAGTGCTAGAGATCGGAGACAGGGTAGGGGGCTCCACGAGCAGTACTTC. As protein: CSARDRRQGRGLHEQYF.

Ten or more counts support this clonotype. V is TRBV10-3 and J is TRBJ2-5, with D tentatively TRBD1 (6 bases). This CDR3 is built from 13 residues. V was cut by 3 bases and J by 4 bases, with 9 bases left in between. From germline, CDR1 is ENHRY and CDR2 SYGVKD. The CDR3 DNA follows: TGTGCCATCAGTGAAGACAGGAGAGAGACCCAGTACTTC. The encoded protein is CAISEDRRETQYF.

This clonotype was recorded a few times. J is TRBJ2-1 and V is TRBV7-7, with D possibly TRBD2 on 6 matching bases. Germline CDR1 and CDR2: SSHAT and FNYEAQ (reference sequence). V was cut by 1 base and J by 8 bases, with 15 bases left in between. The CDR3 contains 15 residues. The CDR3 sequence is CASSLVGSTADEQFF. CDR3 nucleotide sequence: TGTGCCAGCAGCTTAGTCGGGAGTACTGCGGATGAGCAGTTCTTC.

J is TRBJ2-7 and V is TRBV2; D gene unclear. V was shortened by 1 base and J by 3 bases, with 13 bases between the two germline ends. Germline V lookup: CDR1 SNHLY, CDR2 FYNNEI. The CDR3 sequence is 15 residues long. CDR3 bases: TGTGCCAGCAGTGAAGGTCAGAACTTATTCTACGAGCAGTACTTC. Translating gives CASSEGQNLFYEQYF.

This chain joins TRBV3-1 and TRBJ2-7; TRBD1 aligns across 7 bases. V lost 7 bases to trimming and J lost 7 bases; unmatched junction nucleotides: 10. CDR3 length: 13 residues. The germline gives CDR1 LGHDT, CDR2 YNNKEL (reference sequence). DNA of the CDR3: TGTGCCAGCAATGGTGGACAGGACGCGGAGCAGTACTTC. Translation gives CASNGGQDAEQYF.

The V gene is TRBV20-1, the J gene TRBJ2-1, with TRBD1 matching over 8 bases. V lost 1 base and J lost 2; bases outside the gene matches: 4. The germline V gene encodes CDR1 DFQATT and CDR2 SNEGSKA (reference sequence). The CDR3 consists of 15 residues. The CDR3 protein is CSARVPTGAYNEQFF. The CDR3 coding sequence is TGCAGTGCTAGAGTCCCGACAGGGGCCTACAATGAGCAGTTCTTC.

There are many counts of this clonotype. The chain carries TRBV5-1 and TRBJ2-1, with D uncertain. This CDR3 has 13 residues. The germline V gene encodes CDR1 SGHRS and CDR2 YFSETQ. V dropped 0 bases and J dropped 6 bases, with 7 bases sitting between them. The CDR3 is CASSLDLANEQFF. In DNA form, the CDR3 reads TGCGCCAGCAGCTTGGACCTGGCCAATGAGCAGTTCTTC. The whole variable domain, remainder taken from reference TRBV5-1 and TRBJ2-1, is KAGVTQTPRYLIKTRGQQVTLSCSPISGHRSVSWYQQTPGQGLQFLFEYFSETQRNKGNFPGRFSGRQFSNSRSEMNVSTLELGDSALYLCASSLDLANEQFFGPGTRLTVL.

This clonotype was seen a handful of times. This chain links TRBV5-1 with TRBJ2-1; 15 nucleotides match TRBD2. Trimming at V came to 4 bases and at J to 4 bases, leaving 12 bases not matched to a gene. CDR1 is SGHRS and CDR2 is YFSETQ in the germline V gene. The CDR3 runs 19 residues. CDR3 DNA: TGCGCCAGCAGCCCTGTCCCGGGACTAGCGGGGGGACTATACAATGAGCAGTTCTTC. It specifies CASSPVPGLAGGLYNEQFF.

This clonotype was observed at least ten times. This chain links TRBV20-1 with TRBJ2-1; 8 nucleotides align to TRBD2. Germline CDR1 is DFQATT and CDR2 is SNEGSKA (reference sequence). This CDR3 has 12 residues. V shed 7 bases and J 9 bases; nucleotides not matched to a gene: 8. CDR3 DNA sequence: TGCAGTGTTGCGGGGGGTATTGGTGAGCAGTTCTTC. Protein: CSVAGGIGEQFF.